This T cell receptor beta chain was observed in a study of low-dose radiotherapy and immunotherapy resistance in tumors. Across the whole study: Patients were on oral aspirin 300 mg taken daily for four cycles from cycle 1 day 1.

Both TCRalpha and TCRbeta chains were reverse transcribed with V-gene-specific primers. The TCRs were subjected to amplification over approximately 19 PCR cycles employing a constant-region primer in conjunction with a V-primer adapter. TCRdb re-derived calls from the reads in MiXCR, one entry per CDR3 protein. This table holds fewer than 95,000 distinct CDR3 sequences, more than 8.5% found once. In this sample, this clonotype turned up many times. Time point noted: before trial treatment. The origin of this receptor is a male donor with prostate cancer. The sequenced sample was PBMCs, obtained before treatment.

CDR3 sequence reads: CASSFTSGVTGELFF. The CDR3 DNA follows: TGTGCCAGCAGCTTTACTAGCGGGGTCACCGGGGAGCTGTTTTTT. The V gene is TRBV7-2, the J gene TRBJ2-2; 10 bases are shared with TRBD2. The germline V gene has CDR1 SGHTA and CDR2 FQGNSA. This CDR3 is built from 15 residues. Trimming removed 3 bases from V and 4 bases from J; junction bases left unmatched: 2.